This T cell receptor (beta chain) is drawn from a study of tumor and adjacent non-tumor tissue in lung cancer. Study-level information: There were 12 adenocarcinoma, 2 squamous cell carcinoma and 1 small cell lung cancer cases. Findings and caveats of the study: Significantly higher TCR diversity was found in tumor than normal lung. Normal lung showed higher cumulative top 100 clone frequency than tumor.

A modified ARM-PCR protocol with three rounds of nested PCR amplified TCRbeta. From the multiplex PCR reads, TCRdb called clonotypes with MiXCR, one entry per CDR3 protein. The sample includes more than 60,000 distinct CDR3 sequences, roughly 80% seen only once; the top ten take over 9.5%. V shed 6 bases, J shed 4 bases, and the junction held 1 base outside the gene matches. Per the germline V gene, CDR1 is MDHEN and CDR2 is SYDVKM. The CDR3 extends over 14 amino acids. The template was RNA from unsorted bulk tissue. Donors were chemotherapy-naive, newly diagnosed lung cancer surgical patients in China, August–late 2014. This clonotype showed up many times. Its antigen is unidentified.

This clonotype originated in a woman between 45 and 60 years old with non-small cell lung cancer. Sequenced input: lung tumor tissue. The chain recombines TRBV28 with TRBJ2-7; the match to TRBD2 covers 15 bases. CDR3 protein: CASRGTSGRYEQYF. Here the CDR3 DNA reads TGTGCCAGCAGGGGGACTAGCGGGAGGTACGAGCAGTACTTC.